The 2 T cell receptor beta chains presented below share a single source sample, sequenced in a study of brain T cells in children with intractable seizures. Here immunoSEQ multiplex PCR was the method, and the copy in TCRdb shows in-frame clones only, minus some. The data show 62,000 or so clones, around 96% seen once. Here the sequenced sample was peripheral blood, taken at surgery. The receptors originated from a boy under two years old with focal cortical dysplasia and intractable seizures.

The CDR3 sequence: CASSQDSRTLLNTEAFF. The CDR3 DNA follows: TGTGCCAGCAGCCAAGACAGTAGGACGCTATTGAACACTGAAGCTTTCTTT. The rearrangement links TRBV3-1 (or the pseudogene TRBV3-2) to TRBJ1-1; no clear D gene. Germline CDR1 is LGHDT and CDR2 is YNNKEL (reference sequence). Trimming took off 0 bases at V and 0 bases at J, with 14 bases between the two ends. The length of the CDR3 is 17 residues.

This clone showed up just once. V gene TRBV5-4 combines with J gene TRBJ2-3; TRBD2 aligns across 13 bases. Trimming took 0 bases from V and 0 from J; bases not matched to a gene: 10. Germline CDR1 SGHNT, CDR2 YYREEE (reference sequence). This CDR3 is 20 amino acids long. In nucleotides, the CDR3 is TGTGCCAGCAGCTTGGGCATACTAGCGGGAGGGATAACTAGCACAGATACGCAGTATTTT. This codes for CASSLGILAGGITSTDTQYF. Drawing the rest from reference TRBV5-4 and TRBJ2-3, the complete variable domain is ETGVTQSPTHLIKTRGQQVTLRCSSQSGHNTVSWYQQALGQGPQFIFQYYREEENGRGNFPPRFSGLQFPNYSSELNVNALELDDSALYLCASSLGILAGGITSTDTQYFGPGTRLTVL.